Following are 22 T cell receptor beta chains from one sample sequenced in a study of T cell responses to AZD1222 COVID-19 vaccine. Produced via immunoSEQ multiplex PCR; TCRdb's table is partial and in-frame only. The table lists about 100,000 clones, about 87% of them singletons. Source: peripheral blood, taken on day 0 of AZD1222 vaccination. The receptors were gathered from an adult in good health.

The chain carries TRBV4-3 and TRBJ1-6, with a tentative D call TRBD1 (5 bases). V was pared by 0 bases and J by 9 bases, with 33 bases between. This CDR3 has 22 residues. Germline CDR1 and CDR2: LGHNA and YSLEER. The CDR3 DNA sequence: TGCGCCAGCAGCCAAGATCCGGGGGATGGCCGAACCTTGCCACATCGGGGTTCACCCCTCCACTTT. Protein: CASSQDPGDGRTLPHRGSPLHF.

CDR3 protein: CASSPGVSLTDTQYF. As DNA, the CDR3 is TGTGCCAGCAGCCCTGGTGTAAGCTTGACAGATACGCAGTATTTT. This chain joins TRBV7-9 and TRBJ2-3; no reliable D call. V was trimmed by 5 bases and J by 3 bases, leaving 15 bases between them. Per the germline V gene, CDR1 is SEHNR and CDR2 is FQNEAQ (reference sequence). There are 15 residues in the CDR3. The full variable domain, rest sourced from reference TRBV7-9 and TRBJ2-3, is DTGVSQNPRHKITKRGQNVTFRCDPISEHNRLYWYRQTLGQGPEFLTYFQNEAQLEKSRLLSDRFSAERPKGSFSTLEIQRTEQGDSAMYLCASSPGVSLTDTQYFGPGTRLTVL.

This clone was seen a single time. The V call is TRBV29-1, the J call TRBJ1-2; D gene uncertain. Germline assignment: CDR1 SQVTM and CDR2 ANQGSEA. This CDR3 is 13 amino acids long. V was clipped by 5 bases and J by 7 bases, with 17 bases between them. The DNA of the CDR3 is TGCAGCGTTCGTTTCGAGGACCGGGGTGGCTACACCTTC. Protein sequence: CSVRFEDRGGYTF.

This CDR3 is CASSPGQGVIEQFF. CDR3 coding DNA: TGTGCCAGCAGCCCGGGACAGGGAGTTATTGAGCAGTTCTTC. This sequence joins TRBV6-4 and TRBJ2-1; the match to TRBD1 covers 9 bases. CDR3 size: 14 residues. V trimming: 6 bases; J trimming: 9 bases; junction bases outside the gene matches: 9. Germline V gene lookup returns CDR1 MRHNA and CDR2 SNTAGT.

This clone was seen once. This sequence joins TRBV7-2 and TRBJ1-6, with D perhaps matching TRBD1 (5 bases). Germline V CDR1 and CDR2: SGHTA, FQGNSA. V gave up 5 bases and J gave up 9 bases, with 20 bases separating them. The CDR3 spans 16 residues. CDR3 in amino acids: CASSPGVGLSGSPLHF. DNA of the CDR3: TGTGCCAGCAGCCCGGGGGTGGGGCTAAGTGGTTCACCCCTCCACTTT.

The rearrangement uses TRBV12-5 and TRBJ2-7, with D possibly being TRBD1 (6 bases). The length of the CDR3 is 15 residues. Germline assignment: CDR1 LGHNT and CDR2 FRNRAP. Trimming took off 5 bases at V and 2 bases at J, with 16 bases between the two ends. CDR3 residues: CASGPEGHPAYEQYF. CDR3 DNA: TGTGCTAGTGGTCCTGAGGGACACCCAGCCTACGAGCAGTACTTC.

The gene calls are TRBV5-1 and TRBJ2-3; TRBD2 matches 15 bases. The V and J ends lost 4 bases and 0 bases, in that order; junction bases with no gene match: 0. This CDR3 contains 16 residues. From germline, CDR1 is SGHRS and CDR2 YFSETQ. CDR3: CASSGLAGGSTDTQYF. The CDR3 DNA sequence: TGCGCCAGCAGCGGACTAGCGGGAGGGAGCACAGATACGCAGTATTTT.

The J gene is TRBJ1-5, the V gene TRBV7-9; D is uncertain. This CDR3 has 15 amino acids. The germline V gene has CDR1 SEHNR and CDR2 FQNEAQ (reference sequence). Trimming pared 2 bases from V and 5 bases from J, leaving 13 bases between. The CDR3 loop is CASSLLGREDQPQHF. The DNA for the CDR3 is TGTGCCAGCAGCTTACTAGGCAGAGAAGATCAGCCCCAGCATTTT.

This clone was recorded a few times. This rearrangement joins TRBV5-6 to TRBJ2-7; D unresolved. This CDR3 region has 13 residues. The V gene's germline CDR1 is SGHDT and CDR2 YYEEEE. Trimming shortened V by 1 base and J by 5 bases, and 10 bases separated the two germline ends. The DNA for the CDR3 is TGTGCCAGCAGCTTGTCGGGCAGGAACGAGCAGTACTTC. Its translation: CASSLSGRNEQYF.

As for this clone: One end of the junction is discordant with germline, which a read error may explain. V is TRBV7-3 and J is TRBJ2-7, with TRBD1 identical over 9 bases. There are 15 residues in the CDR3. In germline, CDR1 is SGHTA, CDR2 FQGTGA. CDR3 in amino acids: CASSLSPGQGSEQYF. CDR3 nucleotides: TGTGCCAGCAGTTTAAGCCCGGGACAGGGCTCCGAGCAGTACTTC.

The CDR3 sequence is CASSPTFSGNTIYF. The CDR3 DNA sequence: TGTGCCAGCAGTCCGACATTCTCTGGAAACACCATATATTTT. The J gene is TRBJ1-3, the V gene TRBV6-5; no definite D call. The CDR3 is made up of 14 amino acids. Germline CDR1 MNHEY, CDR2 SVGAGI. The V and J ends lost 5 bases and 0 bases respectively, with 8 bases between them.

This chain uses TRBV7-8 with TRBJ1-1; 7 bases match TRBD1. Trimming cost V 6 bases and J 1 base; bases outside gene matches: 5. CDR1 and CDR2 (germline): SGHVS, FQNEAQ. The CDR3 has 14 amino acids. The CDR3 bases are TGTGCCAGCAGGACGGACAGGCAGAACACTGAAGCTTTCTTT. This codes for CASRTDRQNTEAFF. The full variable domain, rest sourced from reference TRBV7-8 and TRBJ1-1, is GAGVSQSPRYKVAKRGQDVALRCDPISGHVSLFWYQQALGQGPEFLTYFQNEAQLDKSGLPSDRFFAERPEGSVSTLKIQRTQQEDSAVYLCASRTDRQNTEAFFGQGTRLTVV.

The chain couples TRBV7-2 to TRBJ2-4; D is possibly TRBD1 (5 bases). Deletions cut 2 bases from V and 0 bases from J, with 11 bases between. The CDR3 covers 16 residues. Germline values: CDR1 SGHTA, CDR2 FQGNSA. CDR3 in amino acids: CASSLSPQGAKNIQYF. CDR3 nucleotides: TGTGCCAGCAGCTTAAGCCCCCAGGGAGCCAAAAACATTCAGTACTTC.

The J gene is TRBJ2-6, the V gene TRBV24-1; weak D call: TRBD1 (7 bases). V shed 4 bases and J shed 0 bases, with 15 bases lying between them. Germline V gives CDR1 KGHDR, CDR2 SFDVKD. This CDR3 spans 18 amino acids. The CDR3: CATSENQGGPSGANVLTF. The CDR3 coding sequence is TGTGCCACCAGTGAGAATCAGGGGGGACCCTCTGGGGCCAACGTCCTGACTTTC.

The rearrangement links TRBV3-1 (or the pseudogene TRBV3-2) to TRBJ2-7; 8 bases are a match to TRBD1. The V gene end was trimmed by 0 bases and the J gene end by 0 bases; junction bases not matched to a gene: 7. Germline V lookup: CDR1 LGHDT, CDR2 YNNKEL (reference sequence). The CDR3 spans 17 residues. CDR3: CASSQDPTGVLSYEQYF. The DNA of the CDR3 is TGTGCCAGCAGCCAAGATCCGACAGGGGTACTCTCCTACGAGCAGTACTTC.

The chain recombines TRBV6-5 with TRBJ2-7; D might be TRBD1 (6 bases). The CDR3 totals 14 residues. Germline CDR1 is MNHEY and CDR2 is SVGAGI. Trimming stripped 6 bases from V and 2 bases from J, with 14 bases between. CDR3 in amino acids: CASRGAGLPYEQYF. In nucleotides, the CDR3 is TGTGCCAGCAGGGGGGCGGGTCTCCCCTACGAGCAGTACTTC.

CDR3 sequence reads: CASTSRGRAENEQFF. The CDR3, as DNA: TGTGCCAGCACTAGCCGTGGGAGGGCCGAAAATGAGCAGTTCTTC. The chain couples TRBV6-5 to TRBJ2-1; TRBD2 matches 7 bases. The CDR3 length is 15 residues. V was clipped by 7 bases and J by 7 bases; unmatched bases: 13. The germline gives CDR1 MNHEY, CDR2 SVGAGI.

V usage is TRBV4-1 and J usage is TRBJ2-7, with a weak D call TRBD2 (6 bases). The CDR3 length is 15 residues. Germline lookup yields CDR1 MGHRA and CDR2 YSYEKL. The ends were cut back, 5 bases at V and 0 bases at J, with 14 bases in the middle. The CDR3 here is CASSESGRGSYEQYF. CDR3 sequence (DNA): TGCGCCAGCAGCGAGTCGGGGCGGGGCTCCTACGAGCAGTACTTC.

V and J are TRBV10-3 and TRBJ1-2; 8 nucleotides line up with TRBD1. Germline trimming cut 6 bases from V and 8 bases from J; bases unmatched to any gene: 8. This CDR3 has 13 residues. The germline V gene encodes CDR1 ENHRY and CDR2 SYGVKD. CDR3 coding DNA: TGTGCCATCAGCCACCAGGGGGCCGGGGGCTACACCTTC. It translates to CAISHQGAGGYTF.

This clone was observed once. The J gene is TRBJ1-2, the V gene TRBV4-3, with D unresolved. V dropped 4 bases and J dropped 0 bases, with 12 bases sitting between them. CDR3 size: 15 residues. Germline CDR1 LGHNA, CDR2 YSLEER. The CDR3 DNA reads TGCGCCAGCAGCCCCTCGACGGAAGCTAACTATGGCTACACCTTC. Translating gives CASSPSTEANYGYTF.

The chain recombines TRBV6-6 with TRBJ1-6; 8 bases agree with TRBD1. The CDR3 covers 16 residues. The trim removed 6 bases at V and 4 bases at J, leaving 8 bases unmatched. Germline assignment: CDR1 MNHNY and CDR2 SVGAGI (reference sequence). This chain's CDR3 is CASSRQGKPYNSPLHF. CDR3 bases: TGTGCCAGCAGCCGACAGGGGAAACCTTATAATTCACCCCTCCACTTT.

This clone was counted once. The chain is built from TRBV4-3 and TRBJ2-1; no clear D. This CDR3 spans 11 amino acids. Germline lookup yields CDR1 LGHNA and CDR2 YSLEER. V lost 1 base, J lost 9 bases, and 4 bases lay in between. The DNA of the CDR3 is TGCGCCAGCAGCCAAGGAAGTGAGCAGTTCTTC. This sequence encodes CASSQGSEQFF.